This TCR beta chain was observed in a study of OX40 agonist ivuxolimab in advanced cancers. Background on the study: Enrolled patients in dose escalation had cancers that were hepatocellular carcinoma, melanoma, renal cell or head and neck cancer.

Worth noting for this clone: Its antigen is unknown.

Generated by immunoSEQ multiplex PCR, the TCRdb table keeps only in-frame clones and is missing some. The profile shows 80,000 or so clones, around four fifths of them singletons. Germline V gene lookup returns CDR1 MNHEY and CDR2 SVGAGI. The CDR3 runs to 13 residues. V was trimmed by 4 bases and J by 2 bases, leaving 8 bases between them. Points from the study as a whole: On average, CD8+ T cells had more expanded clones than CD4+.

The gene calls are TRBV6-5 and TRBJ2-5; no firm D call. The sequenced sample was CD4+ or CD8+ T cells sorted from blood, obtained in a trial of the OX40 agonist ivuxolimab. The clonotype originates from an adult with an advanced solid tumor such as melanoma, head and neck, liver or kidney cancer. In nucleotides, the CDR3 is TGTGCCAGCAGTTCCACCTGGCAAGAGACCCAGTACTTC. Amino acid sequence: CASSSTWQETQYF.